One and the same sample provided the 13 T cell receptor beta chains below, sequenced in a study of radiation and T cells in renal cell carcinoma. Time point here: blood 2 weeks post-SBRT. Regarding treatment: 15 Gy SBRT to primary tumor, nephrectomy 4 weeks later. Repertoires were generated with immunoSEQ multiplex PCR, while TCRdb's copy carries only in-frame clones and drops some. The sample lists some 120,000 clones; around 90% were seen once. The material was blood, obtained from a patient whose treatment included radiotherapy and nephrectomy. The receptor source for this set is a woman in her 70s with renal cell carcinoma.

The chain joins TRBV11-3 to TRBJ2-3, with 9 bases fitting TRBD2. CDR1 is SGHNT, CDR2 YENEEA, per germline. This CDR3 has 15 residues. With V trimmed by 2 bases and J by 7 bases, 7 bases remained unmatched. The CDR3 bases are TGTGCCAGCAGCTTATCTAGCGGGGCGGGAAATACGCAGTATTTT. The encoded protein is CASSLSSGAGNTQYF.

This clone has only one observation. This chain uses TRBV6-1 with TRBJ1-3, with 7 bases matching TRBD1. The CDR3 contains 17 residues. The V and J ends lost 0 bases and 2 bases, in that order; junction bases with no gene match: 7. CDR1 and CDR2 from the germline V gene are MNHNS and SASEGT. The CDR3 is CASSEAILTGAGNTIYF. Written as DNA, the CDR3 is TGTGCCAGCAGTGAAGCGATACTTACAGGGGCTGGAAACACCATATATTTT.

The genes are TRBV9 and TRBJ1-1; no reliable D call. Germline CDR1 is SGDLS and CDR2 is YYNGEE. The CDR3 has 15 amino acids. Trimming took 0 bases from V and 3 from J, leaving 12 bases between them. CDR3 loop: CASSVAGWGDTEAFF. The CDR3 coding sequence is TGTGCCAGCAGCGTAGCTGGGTGGGGTGACACTGAAGCTTTCTTT.

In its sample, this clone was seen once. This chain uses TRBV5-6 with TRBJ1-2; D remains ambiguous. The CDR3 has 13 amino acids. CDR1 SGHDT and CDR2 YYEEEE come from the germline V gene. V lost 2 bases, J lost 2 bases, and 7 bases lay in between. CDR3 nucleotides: TGTGCCAGCAGCTTCGAGCGGAACTATGGCTACACCTTC. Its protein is CASSFERNYGYTF.

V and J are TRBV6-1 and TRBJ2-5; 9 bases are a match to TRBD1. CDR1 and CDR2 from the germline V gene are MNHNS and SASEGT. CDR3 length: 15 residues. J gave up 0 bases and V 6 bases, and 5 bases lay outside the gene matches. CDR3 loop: CASSPGQGYQETQYF. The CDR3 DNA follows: TGTGCCAGCAGCCCCGGACAGGGGTACCAAGAGACCCAGTACTTC.

The CDR3 sequence is CASAWDSEYGYTF. For the CDR3, the DNA is TGTGCCAGCGCCTGGGACAGCGAATATGGCTACACCTTC. This chain connects TRBV2 to TRBJ1-2; 7 bases map to TRBD1. CDR3 size: 13 residues. Germline V CDR1 and CDR2: SNHLY, FYNNEI. V was clipped by 8 bases and J by 5 bases; unmatched bases: 8.

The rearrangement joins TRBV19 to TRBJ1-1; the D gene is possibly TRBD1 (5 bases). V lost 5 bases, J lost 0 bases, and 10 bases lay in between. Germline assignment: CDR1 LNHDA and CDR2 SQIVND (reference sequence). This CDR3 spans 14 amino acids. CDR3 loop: CASSADRLNTEAFF. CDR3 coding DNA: TGTGCCAGTAGTGCCGACAGATTGAACACTGAAGCTTTCTTT. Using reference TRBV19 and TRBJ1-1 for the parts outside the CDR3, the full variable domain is DGGITQSPKYLFRKEGQNVTLSCEQNLNHDAMYWYRQDPGQGLRLIYYSQIVNDFQKGDIAEGYSVSREKKESFPLTVTSAQKNPTAFYLCASSADRLNTEAFFGQGTRLTVV.

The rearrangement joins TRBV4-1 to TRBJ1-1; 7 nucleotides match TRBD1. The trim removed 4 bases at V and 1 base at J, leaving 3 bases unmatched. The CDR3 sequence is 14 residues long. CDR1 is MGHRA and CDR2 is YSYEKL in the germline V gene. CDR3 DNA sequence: TGCGCCAGCAGCCGACAGGGTACGAACACTGAAGCTTTCTTT. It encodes CASSRQGTNTEAFF.

CDR3 in DNA: TGTGCCAGCAAACGGGGAGGGGGAGAGCCTAACTATGGCTACACCTTC. It translates to CASKRGGGEPNYGYTF. This chain joins TRBV5-4 and TRBJ1-2, with D perhaps TRBD1 (6 bases). The CDR3 totals 16 residues. Per the germline V gene, CDR1 is SGHNT and CDR2 is YYREEE (reference sequence). V lost 6 bases and J lost 0, with 18 bases in between.

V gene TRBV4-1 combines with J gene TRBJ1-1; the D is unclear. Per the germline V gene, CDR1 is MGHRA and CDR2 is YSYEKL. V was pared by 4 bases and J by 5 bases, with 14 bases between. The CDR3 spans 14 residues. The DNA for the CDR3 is TGCGCCAGCAGCCCCCCAGGTTTGGGTACTGAAGCTTTCTTT. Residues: CASSPPGLGTEAFF.

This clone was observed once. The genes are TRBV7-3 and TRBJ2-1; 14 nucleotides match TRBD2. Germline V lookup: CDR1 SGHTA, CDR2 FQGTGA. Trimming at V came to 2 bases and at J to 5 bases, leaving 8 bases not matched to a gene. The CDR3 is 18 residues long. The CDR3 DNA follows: TGTGCCAGCAGCTTAGGCCCTCCGACTAGCGGGGGGGACAATGAGCAGTTCTTC. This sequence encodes CASSLGPPTSGGDNEQFF.

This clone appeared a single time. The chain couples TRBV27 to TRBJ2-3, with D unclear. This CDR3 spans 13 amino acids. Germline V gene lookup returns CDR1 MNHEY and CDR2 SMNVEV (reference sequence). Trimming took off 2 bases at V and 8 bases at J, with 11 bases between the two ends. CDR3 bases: TGTGCCAGCAGTTTAAACAGTCGACCTACGCAGTATTTT. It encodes CASSLNSRPTQYF.

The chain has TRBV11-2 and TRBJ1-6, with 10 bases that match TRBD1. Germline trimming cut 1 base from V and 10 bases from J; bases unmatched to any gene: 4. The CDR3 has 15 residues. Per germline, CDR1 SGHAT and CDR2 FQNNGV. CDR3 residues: CASSLGQGAGSPLHF. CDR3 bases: TGTGCCAGCAGCTTAGGACAGGGGGCAGGATCACCCCTCCACTTT.